These T cell receptor beta chains were read from a single sample in a study of Graves' ophthalmopathy and Graves' hyperthyroidism. TCRdb recomputed calls from the multiplex PCR reads with MiXCR, one row per CDR3 protein. The sample carries hundreds of thousands of distinct CDR3 sequences, 40% to 50% recorded once. The sample comprised peripheral blood. The receptor source for this set is an adult man with Graves' ophthalmopathy. Both conserved end residues are part of each CDR3.

v_call	j_call	cdr3_aa
TRBV7-2	TRBJ2-7	CASSLGPAAEQYF
TRBV2	TRBJ2-7	CASSFDEQYF
TRBV20-1	TRBJ1-2	CSARISGGAGYTF
TRBV3-1	TRBJ2-7	CASSVAGGVDEQYF
TRBV20-1	TRBJ1-1	CSADRRNTEAFF
TRBV10-3	TRBJ2-7	CAISSQQGESNTGELYF
TRBV7-8	TRBJ1-5	CASSTTPSNQPQHF
TRBV6-2/TRBV6-3	TRBJ1-2	CASSYSQGDYGYTF
TRBV19	TRBJ1-4	CAGRGSGFPEKLFF
TRBV14	TRBJ2-7	CASSQDWFGEQYF
TRBV7-8	TRBJ1-1	CASYGDRVVMNTEAFF
TRBV20-1	TRBJ1-1	CSARYTEAFF
TRBV7-9	TRBJ2-5	CASSQLRRIATQYF
TRBV5-1	TRBJ2-7	CASSTTSPAYEQYF
TRBV9	TRBJ2-5	CASSPGGGRETQYF
TRBV20-1	TRBJ2-7	CSVPGLAGPYEQYF
TRBV6-5	TRBJ1-4	CASMGGVGNEKLFF
TRBV11-2	TRBJ1-1	CASSLVGSGNTEAFF
TRBV2	TRBJ1-4	CASSQRLAYGTGREKLFF
TRBV28	TRBJ1-5	CASRTRQGQPQHF
TRBV29-1	TRBJ2-7	CSVARQGREQYF
TRBV10-3	TRBJ2-1	CASRTGPNEQFF
TRBV7-7	TRBJ1-6	CASSLRSSGGSNSPLHF
TRBV7-9	TRBJ2-7	CASSFRLAGGDEQYF
TRBV6-6	TRBJ1-2	CASSEPGNYGHTF
TRBV19	TRBJ1-2	CASTLGGPGGGYTF
TRBV28	TRBJ1-1	CASKRWNTEAFF
TRBV6-1	TRBJ1-2	CASSSRSGEDGYTF
TRBV2	TRBJ2-2	CASGPGTNTGELFF
TRBV30	TRBJ1-2	CAWSLGGAYGYTF
TRBV29-1	TRBJ2-7	CSVARDGEQYF
TRBV14	TRBJ2-2	CASSQDGIGEGTGELFF
TRBV5-5	TRBJ1-1	CASSYADTGAATEAFF
TRBV4-1	.	CASSQRTGGDEQYF
TRBV7-9	TRBJ2-7	CASSLAPGGREQYF
TRBV10-3	TRBJ1-2	CAISDPYGYTF
TRBV7-2	.	CASSFGSSNEQFF
TRBV7-2	TRBJ2-7	CASSLEYGGKKYEQYF
TRBV7-8	TRBJ2-2	CASSLMSLAGERSGELFF
TRBV29-1	TRBJ2-3	CSVKTGGTDTQYF
TRBV12-3/TRBV12-4	TRBJ2-5	CASSDVSARGRETQYF
TRBV13	TRBJ1-2	CASSRQGIKSYGYTF
TRBV7-7	TRBJ2-5	CASSRRTSGRKETQYF
TRBV9	TRBJ1-6	CASGGSPASNSPLHF
TRBV10-1	TRBJ2-2	CASTNTGELFF
TRBV7-9	TRBJ2-2	CASSLGPWTEGTGELFF
TRBV9	TRBJ2-5	CASRETALTHQETQYF
TRBV24-1	TRBJ2-7	CASSQAGAAYEQYF
TRBV2	TRBJ2-5	CATRLAGGRQETQYF
TRBV20-1	TRBJ2-5	CSAGSGETQYF
TRBV7-9	TRBJ2-7	CASSAIVRDEQYF
TRBV7-2	TRBJ2-5	CASSFASNAQETQYF